This T cell receptor beta chain stems from a study of T-cell memory formation after mild COVID-19. This clonotype came up a few times. Antigen unknown. General observations from the study: Confirmation was lacking for SARS-CoV-2 specificity of second-wave clones that peaked on day 37.

The J segment lost 3 bases and the V segment lost 3 bases, leaving 3 bases of the junction unmatched. Germline lookup yields CDR1 WSHSY and CDR2 SAAADI. The CDR3 totals 14 residues. TCRdb re-called the 5' RACE reads through MiXCR, storing one row per CDR3 protein. The sample has about 100,000 distinct CDR3 sequences, around 10% seen once. Input material: PBMCs or a T cell subset sorted from them (not recorded which). The chain carries TRBV10-2 and TRBJ2-7; TRBD1 matches 9 bases. This clonotype was obtained from a man younger than 35 who had mild COVID-19 (a few samples of this study predate the infection). Cell type and time point are not known. In nucleotides, the CDR3 is TGCGCCAGCAGTGAAGGGACAGGGTACTACGAGCAGTACTTC. Translation gives CASSEGTGYYEQYF.